This is a list of T cell receptor beta chains from one sample in a study of OX40 agonist ivuxolimab in advanced cancers. TCRdb's table, derived via immunoSEQ multiplex PCR, lists solely in-frame clones and lacks some. The data hold tens of thousands of clones, with around 90% observed a single time. Specimen: CD4+ or CD8+ T cells sorted from blood, collected in a trial of the OX40 agonist ivuxolimab. All receptors derive from an adult with an advanced solid tumor such as melanoma, head and neck, liver or kidney cancer. Both conserved end residues are part of each CDR3. D genes are given only for firm matches.

>TRBJ2-1|TRBV7-8|16|TRBD2
TGTGCCAGCAGCTTAGGACTAGCGGGAGGTCGCAATGAGCAGTTCTTC
CASSLGLAGGRNEQFF
>TRBJ1-3|TRBV21-1|16|NA
TGTGCCAGCAGCAGGGACGGACAGGGGTCTGGAAACACCATATATTTT
CASSRDGQGSGNTIYF
>TRBJ2-7|TRBV4-1|13|NA
TGCGCCAGCAGCCGACCACAGGGTTACGAGCAGTACTTC
CASSRPQGYEQYF
>TRBJ1-2|TRBV27|16|TRBD1
TGTGCCAGCAGTGAAGGTGGGGGACAGGGGGTCTATGGCTACACCTTC
CASSEGGGQGVYGYTF
>TRBJ1-2|TRBV6-6|15|NA
TGTGCCAGCAGTTACTCCGAAGACAGTTGGGATGGCTACACCTTC
CASSYSEDSWDGYTF
>TRBJ1-1|TRBV19|14|NA
TGTGCCAGTAGTGGGGGACCGATGAACACTGAAGCTTTCTTT
CASSGGPMNTEAFF
>TRBJ1-4|TRBV28|14|NA
TGTGCCAGCAGGGAGACACTAACTAATGAAAAACTGTTTTTT
CASRETLTNEKLFF
>TRBJ2-1|TRBV29-1|13|NA
TGCAGCGCTTACCCTGGCACCTACAATGAGCAGTTCTTC
CSAYPGTYNEQFF
>TRBJ2-1|TRBV28|15|TRBD2
TGTGCCAGCAGCCCTTGGACTAGCGGTAACAATGAGCAGTTCTTC
CASSPWTSGNNEQFF
>TRBJ2-1|TRBV4-3|14|NA
TGCGCCAGCAGCCAAAGGGAAGGGAACAATGAGCAGTTCTTC
CASSQREGNNEQFF
>TRBJ1-4|TRBV18|14|TRBD1
TGTGCCAGCTCGCAACAGGGGGCTAATGAAAAACTGTTTTTT
CASSQQGANEKLFF